Below are 10 T cell receptor beta chains sequenced from a single sample in a study of blood T cell repertoires in COVID-19 (dated by TCRdb to 2020 to 2021). Library generation was performed with the immunoSEQ multiplex PCR assay. This immuneACCESS table, as held by TCRdb, lists in-frame sequences with V and J called but not all clones. Of the missing ones, under half trace to an unresolved V gene in checked studies; the others have no known cause. The sample includes about 210,000 clones, with around 86% observed a single time. 5% to 7% of the sample lies in the top ten. Sequenced sample: PBMCs or T cells enriched from blood (not recorded which). The receptors shown here come from a man between 35 and 55 years old with acute COVID-19.

The chain recombines TRBV6-2 or TRBV6-3 with TRBJ1-2; 8 bases match TRBD1. The CDR3 contains 14 residues. The J segment lost 8 bases and the V segment lost 5 bases, leaving 10 bases of the junction unmatched. CDR1 is MNHEY and CDR2 is SVGEGT in the germline V gene. This chain's CDR3 is CASSPLQGARGYTF. The CDR3 DNA follows: TGTGCCAGCAGTCCACTTCAGGGGGCGAGAGGCTACACCTTC.

This sequence joins TRBV4-1 and TRBJ2-2; 13 bases fit TRBD2. V trimming: 5 bases; J trimming: 8 bases; junction bases outside the gene matches: 11. Germline V gives CDR1 MGHRA, CDR2 YSYEKL. This CDR3 comprises 17 residues. CDR3 coding DNA: TGCGCCAGCAGCTTGGGACTAGCGGGGCAACCTAAGGGGGAGCTGTTTTTT. Translated: CASSLGLAGQPKGELFF.

The J gene is TRBJ2-5, the V gene TRBV13; 7 bases match TRBD1. Germline CDR1 is PRHDT and CDR2 is FYEKMQ (reference sequence). The CDR3 consists of 14 residues. V lost 4 bases and J lost 4; bases outside the gene matches: 6. Here the CDR3 reads CASSWGPGGETQYF. As DNA, the CDR3 is TGTGCCAGCAGCTGGGGTCCAGGGGGAGAGACCCAGTACTTC. Full variable domain (rest looked up from reference TRBV13 and TRBJ2-5): AAGVIQSPRHLIKEKRETATLKCYPIPRHDTVYWYQQGPGQDPQFLISFYEKMQSDKGSIPDRFSAQQFSDYHSELNMSSLELGDSALYFCASSWGPGGETQYFGPGTRLLVL.

This chain uses TRBV7-9 with TRBJ1-4; 7 bases agree with TRBD1. CDR3 length equals 14 residues. CDR1 is SEHNR, CDR2 FQNEAQ, per germline (reference sequence). The ends lost 5 bases at V and 5 bases at J; junction bases unmatched: 5. The CDR3 nucleotides are TGTGCCAGCAGCCCGGGGACAGAGAATGAAAAACTGTTTTTT. Translated, it gives CASSPGTENEKLFF.

This chain uses TRBV18 with TRBJ1-1; no firm D call. The V gene's germline CDR1 is KGHSH and CDR2 LQKENI. V lost 1 base and J 3 bases, leaving 9 bases between the germline ends. The CDR3 totals 14 residues. CDR3 residues: CASSPRRGDTEAFF. CDR3 DNA sequence: TGTGCCAGCTCACCACGACGGGGAGACACTGAAGCTTTCTTT.

A single count supports this clone. This sequence joins TRBV5-3 and TRBJ2-5, with a possible D match to TRBD1 (6 bases). TRBV5-3 is an ORF; its function is uncertain. The CDR3 length is 17 residues. Trimming took off 7 bases at V and 1 base at J, with 23 bases between the two ends. The CDR3 bases are TGTGCCAGACCCCAGGACAGCCGACCACCCTTCCAAGAGACCCAGTACTTC. This gives the protein CARPQDSRPPFQETQYF.

The chain links TRBV7-8 to TRBJ2-2; 12 bases agree with TRBD2. V was clipped by 2 bases and J by 7 bases; unmatched bases: 8. This CDR3 comprises 17 residues. Germline assignment: CDR1 SGHVS and CDR2 FQNEAQ. In DNA form, the CDR3 reads TGTGCCAGCAGCTTACGTCCGACTAGCGGGAGCGTCGGGGAGCTGTTTTTT. This gives the protein CASSLRPTSGSVGELFF.

The chain carries TRBV19 and TRBJ2-5; TRBD1 is a possible D gene (6 bases). CDR1 is LNHDA and CDR2 is SQIVND in the germline V gene (reference sequence). V lost 4 bases and J lost 5, with 11 bases in between. The CDR3 loop spans 13 amino acids. The CDR3 nucleotides read TGTGCCAGTAGTAACAGGGTGGGGGAGACCCAGTACTTC. Translating gives CASSNRVGETQYF.

The chain combines TRBV5-1 with TRBJ1-1; 8 nucleotides line up with TRBD1. Germline CDR1 reads SGHRS; CDR2 reads YFSETQ. The ends lost 2 bases at V and 5 bases at J; junction bases unmatched: 5. The CDR3 extends over 14 amino acids. The CDR3 DNA is TGCGCCAGCAGCTTAGGACAGGGAGAAACTGAAGCTTTCTTT. This sequence encodes CASSLGQGETEAFF.

This chain connects TRBV6-5 to TRBJ1-1; D remains unclear. V lost 6 bases and J lost 6, with 14 bases in between. The CDR3 is 13 amino acids. Germline V CDR1 and CDR2: MNHEY, SVGAGI. CDR3 DNA sequence: TGTGCCAGCAGCGTGAGCGTTATCGCTGAAGCTTTCTTT. The encoded protein is CASSVSVIAEAFF.